A single T cell receptor beta chain is shown here with its context. This entry comes from a study of monozygotic twins with inflammatory bowel disease. Each CDR3 protein gets one entry in TCRdb, which reprocessed the 5' RACE reads and gives no DNA. Its listing shows 300,000 to 400,000 distinct CDR3 sequences. This CDR3 contains 15 residues. Germline V gene data show CDR1 as MNHNS and CDR2 as SASEGT. This sequence joins TRBV6-1 and TRBJ1-5; the D call from TCRdb, TRBD1, cannot be confirmed without DNA. The receptor comes from a human donor with ulcerative colitis or Crohn's disease, or a healthy co-twin of an affected twin (not recorded which). The material sequenced was blood. The CDR3 loop is CASLSNQRGNQPQHF.